This T cell receptor (beta chain) is drawn from a study of T cell responses to AZD1222 COVID-19 vaccine (TCRdb year 2021). Regarding the study in general: TCR sequencing was performed for 230 to 250 trial participants, of whom about 200 were given two doses of AZD1222 and roughly 25 were given two doses of MenACWY control vaccine. Trial participants were enrolled into age subgroups of 18-55, 56-69 and 70-plus years, which contained around 140, 26 and 57 TCR-sequenced participants, respectively. The study at large found these results: A significant rise in spike-specific TCR breadth and depth was observed after two AZD1222 doses relative to day 0 and relative to MenACWY recipients. No day 14 peak-response samples were available, so repertoires were characterized only after the peak T cell response. In the small 56-69-year group, the increase in depth fell short of significance, most likely because of low power. Participants were mostly white British, with more females than males. The authors suggested clonal diversity may have been underestimated. Nearly half of unique spike-specific TCRs reportedly recognized epitopes outside regions mutated in the B.1.351 and B.1.1.7 variants. Vaccine-associated CD4 TCRs spanned the whole spike protein, with dominant responses in regions 160-218 and 743-854. Conclusions about previously exposed vaccinees are limited, since just 6 or 7 AZD1222 recipients were seropositive for SARS-CoV-2 at baseline.

Including cysteine and phenylalanine, the CDR3 has 12 amino acids. Just the 36-base CDR3 DNA is kept, in frame starting at base 1. The trim is 1 base for V and 7 bases for J, with a gap of 4 bases between the germline ends. CDR1 and CDR2 are read off the germline V gene as MGHDK and SYGVNS. The time point tag for this specimen amounts to: baseline before first vaccination. Samples from vaccinated people were obtained from the UK trials COV001 and COV002, which included a single-blind randomized controlled phase 2/3 trial of AZD1222 (ChAdOx1 nCoV-19) in healthy adults. For TCRbeta chain sequencing, PBMC samples from trial participants were taken at day 0 and at day 28 after the second dose. A remark on this clone: There is no known antigen for this receptor.

The CDR3 regions of human TCRbeta chains were analyzed by immunosequencing. The authors processed their data as follows. TCRs in the repertoires were compared against a reference library of SARS-CoV-2-specific TCRs that had been generated with the MIRA antigen-specificity platform. Breadth was defined as the fraction of unique TCRs that were SARS-CoV-2-associated. Depth was defined as the fraction of total T cells that were SARS-CoV-2-associated. Using the MIRA data, every spike-specific TCR was mapped to the spike region that the TCR reacted to and assigned to either a CD4 or a CD8 class. Log10-transformed breadth and depth values were compared by one-way ANOVA with Sidak's multiple comparisons tests. What TCRdb holds here is the immuneACCESS table cut down to in-frame rearrangements. Part of the clones is not present; checked against another copy, under half of the missing clones reflect an unresolved V gene, and the others are unexplained. V and J calls and clone size come straight from that table; D and trimming were deduced from the DNA. The data table for this sample lists 150,000 or so clones. 2.2% of the sample is held by the ten biggest clonotypes.

What was sequenced was peripheral blood. This receptor was taken from an adult in good health. The rearranged chain carries TRBV25-1 and TRBJ1-4; no confident D gene assignment can be made. For the CDR3, the sequence is CASSELSEKLFF. In nucleotide form, the sequence is TGTGCCAGCAGTGAATTGAGTGAAAAACTGTTTTTT.